Below, 10 T cell receptor beta chains from the same sample are listed, as sequenced in a study of T cell responses to AZD1222 COVID-19 vaccine. Clones were read by immunoSEQ multiplex PCR, and TCRdb kept only the in-frame ones, dropping some. The table lists approximately 170,000 clones, roughly nine tenths of them singletons. Sequencing used peripheral blood, obtained on day 0 of AZD1222 vaccination. The receptor source for this set is an adult in good health.

This chain uses TRBV19 with TRBJ1-4, with D possibly matching TRBD1 (5 bases). The V and J ends lost 6 bases and 5 bases respectively, with 10 bases between them. CDR1 and CDR2 (germline): LNHDA, SQIVND (reference sequence). CDR3 length: 13 amino acids. For the CDR3, the DNA is TGTGCCAGTAGAAGGGACCTGAATGAAAAACTGTTTTTT. Residues: CASRRDLNEKLFF.

CDR3 protein: CASSMGHSYEQYF. The CDR3, as DNA: TGTGCCAGTAGTATGGGACACTCCTACGAGCAGTACTTC. The chain uses TRBV19 and TRBJ2-7; a possible D gene is TRBD1 (6 bases). Germline V gene lookup returns CDR1 LNHDA and CDR2 SQIVND (reference sequence). The CDR3 contains 13 residues. V dropped 3 bases and J dropped 0 bases, with 6 bases sitting between them.

The chain links TRBV5-1 to TRBJ2-3; a weak D match, TRBD1 (6 bases). The CDR3 covers 15 residues. Trimming stripped 2 bases from V and 2 bases from J, with 12 bases between. CDR1 and CDR2 (germline): SGHRS, YFSETQ. CDR3 DNA: TGCGCCAGCAGCTTCGGTCAGGGGTACACAGATACGCAGTATTTT. Residues: CASSFGQGYTDTQYF. The full variable domain, completed using reference TRBV5-1 and TRBJ2-3, is KAGVTQTPRYLIKTRGQQVTLSCSPISGHRSVSWYQQTPGQGLQFLFEYFSETQRNKGNFPGRFSGRQFSNSRSEMNVSTLELGDSALYLCASSFGQGYTDTQYFGPGTRLTVL.

The chain has TRBV3-1 (or the pseudogene TRBV3-2) and TRBJ1-2; D is unresolved. Germline V CDR1 and CDR2: LGHDT, YNNKEL (reference sequence). This CDR3 region has 14 residues. The V end lost 1 base, the J end lost 3 bases, and 9 bases lay between the germline ends. The CDR3 sequence is CASSQGWEDYGYTF. The CDR3 DNA reads TGTGCCAGCAGCCAAGGGTGGGAGGACTATGGCTACACCTTC.

The chain has TRBV18 and TRBJ1-6, with D unresolved. V shed 6 bases and J shed 7 bases, with 10 bases lying between them. The CDR3 runs 13 residues. Germline values: CDR1 KGHSH, CDR2 LQKENI. CDR3 nucleotides: TGTGCCAGCTCCCGGAGCTCCAATTCACCCCTCCACTTT. Its protein is CASSRSSNSPLHF.

The chain combines TRBV6-2 or TRBV6-3 with TRBJ1-2; D is unresolved. This CDR3 comprises 13 residues. The germline gives CDR1 MNHEY, CDR2 SVGEGT. Trimming pared 2 bases from V and 5 bases from J, leaving 9 bases between. The CDR3 coding sequence is TGTGCCAGCAGTTACGTTTCCACATATGGCTACACCTTC. Translated, it gives CASSYVSTYGYTF.

The V gene is TRBV7-2, the J gene TRBJ1-1; D ambiguous. V was shortened by 2 bases and J by 1 base, with 8 bases between the two germline ends. Germline CDR1 and CDR2: SGHTA and FQGNSA. The CDR3 has 14 amino acids. CDR3 in amino acids: CASSLTRANTEAFF. The DNA of the CDR3 is TGTGCCAGCAGCTTAACGCGGGCGAACACTGAAGCTTTCTTT.

V is TRBV10-3 and J is TRBJ2-7, with D perhaps matching TRBD1 (5 bases). The CDR3 spans 13 residues. V gave up 10 bases and J gave up 2 bases, with 15 bases separating them. The germline CDR1 and CDR2 sequences are ENHRY and SYGVKD. The CDR3 reads CATGRQGPYEQYF. Here the CDR3 DNA reads TGTGCCACCGGCCGCCAGGGCCCCTACGAGCAGTACTTC.

This rearrangement joins TRBV7-8 to TRBJ2-2; 8 positions match TRBD2. The CDR3 sequence is 17 residues long. Germline V gives CDR1 SGHVS, CDR2 FQNEAQ. V was pared by 2 bases and J by 4 bases, with 9 bases of the junction left unmatched. CDR3 coding DNA: TGTGCCAGCAGCTTATTAGCGGGGACGGAAAGCACCGGGGAGCTGTTTTTT. It specifies CASSLLAGTESTGELFF.

The rearrangement links TRBV5-5 to TRBJ2-3; D remains unclear. The germline V and J ends were trimmed by 3 bases and 4 bases, with 9 bases remaining between them. The CDR3 runs 13 residues. Germline CDR1 reads SGHKS; CDR2 reads YYEKEE (reference sequence). The CDR3 coding sequence is TGTGCCAGCAGCTGGTCCTTGTCAGATACGCAGTATTTT. Residues: CASSWSLSDTQYF.